Following are 7 T cell receptor beta chains from one sample sequenced in a study of T cell repertoires in cytomegalovirus infection. In TCRdb, the reads were re-called with MiXCR into one record per CDR3 protein. The table includes some 400,000 distinct CDR3 sequences, about a sixth detected once. Sample: PBMCs. The receptors derive from a human donor in good health (CMV status not recorded). Some clones in this sample may be carry-over from other donors' samples.

This clonotype was picked up many times. An end of the junction does not agree with germline; a read error may underlie this. The chain combines TRBV7-2 with TRBJ1-2; D is uncertain. The germline V gene has CDR1 SGHTA and CDR2 FQGNSA. The length of the CDR3 is 12 residues. The CDR3 loop is CASSLSGQPPFF. For the CDR3, the DNA is TGTGCCAGCAGCCTTAGCGGGCAGCCCCCGTTCTTC.

This clonotype was picked up many times. The CDR3, as DNA: TGTGCCAGCAGCAGTGGACCTGGGGGAGAGCAGTTCTTC. This translates into CASSSGPGGEQFF. J is TRBJ2-1 and V is TRBV7-2; either TRBD1 or TRBD2 may fit D (5 bases each). The CDR3 is 13 amino acids. Germline loops: CDR1 SGHTA, CDR2 FQGNSA. The V end was cut by 5 bases, the J end by 10 bases, with 15 bases between.

The gene calls are TRBV7-6 and TRBJ2-3; TRBD1 is a possible D gene (6 bases). Trimming pared 5 bases from V and 3 bases from J, leaving 18 bases between. Germline CDR1 SGHVS, CDR2 FNYEAQ. CDR3 length: 16 amino acids. CDR3 amino acids: CASSLTGQGLTDTQYF. CDR3 coding DNA: TGTGCCAGCAGCCTAACGGGGCAGGGGCTGACAGATACGCAGTATTTT.

This chain joins TRBV6-1 and TRBJ1-2; TRBD1 aligns across 9 bases. The V and J ends lost 6 bases and 8 bases, in that order; junction bases with no gene match: 7. Germline V CDR1 and CDR2: MNHNS, SASEGT. The CDR3 loop spans 13 amino acids. In DNA, the CDR3 is TGTGCCAGCAGGAACCCGACAGGGGGAGGCTACACCTTC. It yields the protein CASRNPTGGGYTF.

A few counts support this clonotype. V usage is TRBV20-1 and J usage is TRBJ2-5; 8 positions agree with TRBD1. The CDR3 has 15 amino acids. Germline CDR1 is DFQATT and CDR2 is SNEGSKA (reference sequence). J gave up 5 bases and V 1 base, and 9 bases lay outside the gene matches. Here the CDR3 reads CSARGGLQGEETQYF. In DNA, the CDR3 is TGCAGTGCTAGAGGGGGCCTACAGGGGGAGGAGACCCAGTACTTC.

The chain recombines TRBV11-3 with TRBJ2-3; D gene ambiguous. Trimming removed 3 bases from V and 3 bases from J, with 7 bases in between. CDR3 size: 13 residues. Germline CDR1 SGHNT, CDR2 YENEEA. CDR3 nucleotides: TGTGCCAGCAGCTTTTCTCGGACAGATACGCAGTATTTT. It translates to CASSFSRTDTQYF.

This sequence joins TRBV28 and TRBJ1-5; no reliable D call. The length of the CDR3 is 11 residues. Germline values: CDR1 MDHEN, CDR2 SYDVKM. V gave up 8 bases and J gave up 6 bases, with 8 bases separating them. The CDR3 region has the DNA TGTGCCAGCGGTCTTTCTCAGCCCCAGCATTTT. Translated, it gives CASGLSQPQHF.